This record covers a single TCR beta chain. Its binding antigen is unknown. Nothing much larger sits one base from this clone, and base qualities are not available. The germline V gene (reference sequence) supplies CDR1 MNHEY and CDR2 SMNVEV. There are 18 amino acids in the CDR3, from cysteine to phenylalanine inclusive. The read is trimmed to its CDR3 DNA, 54 bases read in frame from base 1. The germline V end is reduced by 5 bases and the J end by 11 bases; junction bases left unmatched: 21. The data stem from a study of cytomegalovirus exposure and HLA in healthy donors (dated by TCRdb to 2016 to 2017). Background on the whole study: In an earlier analysis of around 540 of the donors, 276 Gb of sequence data and roughly 100 million unique TCR beta sequences from about 179 million T cells were reported. The study used immunosequencing to profile the T cell repertoires of 666 subjects and linked those repertoires to cytomegalovirus serostatus. The study aimed to test whether cataloging public T cell receptors could reveal signatures of past pathogen exposure. Both class I and class II loci were covered by HLA typing, at four-digit resolution. A separate validation cohort of roughly 130 different subjects was used in addition to the roughly 670-subject first cohort. The study combined high-throughput TCR immunosequencing, statistical association of individual TCRs with disease status, and machine learning to predict cytomegalovirus infection status. Every discovery cohort repertoire had been produced on one sequencing platform. Alongside the repertoire data, information on donor age, sex, ethnicity and CMV serostatus was compiled. An early release covering 550 to 700 HLA-typed donors comprised about 310 gigabases of sequencing data and approximately 80 million unique TCR sequences. To study patterns of TCR occurrence, a later analysis re-analyzed previously published TCR beta repertoires from 666 donors and added high-resolution HLA genotyping. To decide whether each TCR beta V gene segment behaved as functional or pseudogenic, an earlier analysis of some 600 of the donors relied on high-throughput TCR beta sequencing. About 5 DR-DQ haplotypes were handled as single units for association and clustering, since linkage in the cohort was strong. On average, roughly 240,000 unique TCR beta nucleotide sequences were sequenced per donor among 398 genotyped donors of the cohort, with roughly 18% of those sequences being non-productive. The number of typed donors differed by locus: roughly 620-640 for A, B, C, DRB1 and DQB1; about 520 for DQA1; fewer than 610 for DPA1; and approximately 450 for DPB1. Of the roughly 400 genotyped donors, roughly 80% were placed in the genetic ancestry cluster associated with self-reported Caucasian donors. The later analysis used no new phenotypic data to find candidate immune exposures, relying instead on TCR beta sequences and their occurrence across donors. A later genetic analysis took genome-wide SNP genotypes for about 55% of the 666 donors and used that subset as a discovery cohort. The study at large found these results: The study gave a list of under 200 TCR beta chains associated with cytomegalovirus. In a later analysis, HLA-associated TCR beta chains showed more clonal expansion and lower generation probabilities than non-associated chains that were equally common. Because HLA typing was missing for some donors at each locus, association tests included only the typed subset. A later analysis reported that several top co-occurrence clusters appeared linked to parvovirus B19, influenza, CMV and Epstein-Barr virus. In a later analysis, the rate of TCR association differed among HLA loci, with DRB1 alleles having the most associated TCRs and HLA-C alleles having the fewest. According to the authors, the approach could potentially be generalized to other disease states and immunological phenotypes. The classifier was reported to diagnose cytomegalovirus status with high specificity and sensitivity in both the original and validation cohorts. Presence/absence analyses assumed roughly uniform sequencing depth across donors, an assumption that may not hold. A cluster of highly shared sequence variants was judged likely to represent a technical artifact of the sequencing pipeline. According to a later analysis, most CMV-associated TCR beta chains appeared to be HLA-restricted, and the HLA associations seemed to be driven largely by CMV exposure. Across donors, most TCR sequences were observed very rarely, whereas some public TCRs were present in many individuals. When HLA alleles, especially DR and DQ, strongly co-occurred, TCR associations were difficult to assign to individual alleles. An association between a missense DCLRE1C variant and V-gene and J-gene trimming of TCR beta chains was found in a later genetic analysis and replicated in an independent cohort. A later analysis associated approximately 17,000 TCR beta sequences with specific HLA alleles at a false discovery rate of 0.05. Three of the identified cytomegalovirus-associated TCR beta chains were confirmed in vitro to be specific for cytomegalovirus antigens. Linkage disequilibrium might explain the correlated functional status among segregating V segments, but an unknown experimental factor could not be excluded. Because the 87-base-pair reads could not distinguish some IMGT-functional V segments, including TRBV6-2 and TRBV6-3, those segments were excluded. Broadly in line with IMGT annotations, most TCR beta V segments showed up in productive rearrangements about 87% or about 30% of the time in an earlier analysis of several hundred of the donors. A further reported finding was that TCR beta sequences accurately predicted the HLA-A and HLA-B alleles for most subjects in the first cohort. A later genetic analysis reported fewer N-insertions in productive TCRs among donors in an Asian-associated ancestry cluster than the roughly 620-donor mean. CMV serostatus was the only immune exposure information available for the cohort. Because counts were too low, about 18 rarely observed V segments, including chromosome 9 orphons, were excluded from the earlier analysis of several hundred of the donors. Only TCR beta chains were sequenced in this cohort, and the absence of alpha or paired-chain data limited detectable features.

The library was obtained by the immunoSEQ multiplex PCR assay. For the multiplex PCR, a mixture combining 60 forward primers for TCR Vbeta segments and 13 reverse primers for TCR Jbeta segments was used. The CDR3 region of rearranged TCR beta genes was amplified from genomic DNA by a multiplex PCR assay. The amplified TCR beta libraries were sequenced on the Illumina HiSeq System as 87-base-pair reads. As for how the authors treated the data: A later analysis counted approximately 76 million unique TCR beta chains across the 550 to 750 repertoires, and some 11 million of these chains were shared by at least two donors. To remove PCR and sequencing errors, raw reads were error-corrected and collapsed into unique sequences using a nearest-neighbor algorithm that merged closely related sequences. Alignment of CDR3 sequences to IMGT reference sequences was used to assign V, D and J gene segments. Each retained sequence needed at least a six-nucleotide match to both a V gene segment and a J gene segment. A rearrangement was called productive if the CDR3 had no stop codons and remained in frame with V and J, and every other rearrangement was called non-productive. CDR3 was defined according to IMGT convention as the region running from the second conserved V-encoded cysteine to the conserved J-encoded phenylalanine. Sequences without an unambiguous match to a single V gene segment were excluded from the earlier analysis of a few hundred of the donors. An earlier analysis of a few hundred of the donors called V segments functional above 56.7% productive rearrangements and segregating when the between-donor standard deviation exceeded 5%. A statistical classification framework was built to diagnose cytomegalovirus status from the catalog of TCR beta chain sequences. In a later analysis, TCR nucleotide sequences were compared against IMGT/GENE-DB human TR gene sequences so that V and J genes could be assigned. A later analysis assigned CDR3 sequences and most-parsimonious VDJ recombination scenarios with the TCRdist pipeline. In a later analysis, every TCR beta chain was defined by the combination of its CDR3 amino acid sequence and its V-gene family, and reads without a unique V-gene family were dropped. In a later analysis, approximately 640 highly shared, low-generation-probability nucleotide sequences were removed to address suspected cross-contamination and a sequencing artifact. In a later analysis, a clonal expansion index for each public chain was calculated from normalized within-repertoire ranks of inferred template counts. In a later analysis, generation probabilities were computed with a VDJ recombination model fitted to out-of-frame rearrangements, and the resulting probabilities were checked against IGoR. A later analysis scored TCR-TCR, TCR-HLA and TCR-CMV co-occurrence with hypergeometric tests, applying a repertoire-size bias correction to TCR pairs. In a later analysis, false discovery rates were estimated by permuting HLA or CMV assignments 20 times. In a later analysis, co-occurring TCRs were grouped using DBSCAN, and TCRdist sequence similarity was added for clustering within HLA-allele-positive subsets. Repertoires with fewer than 30,000 or more than 120,000 public chains, plus five repertoires with anomalous nucleotide sharing, were excluded from co-occurrence clustering. Entries here come from immuneACCESS through TCRdb and include only in-frame sequences with V and J called. Some clones fail to appear in such tables; in the studies checked, an unresolved V gene covers under half of the shortfall, and the cause of the remainder is unknown. That table supplies the V and J calls and clone size; D and trimming were determined from the DNA. The sample table holds roughly 99,000 clones, of which approximately 80% were seen once. About 4.3% of the sample is in the top ten clones.

The cohort consisted of some 670 healthy bone marrow donors. Cohort members were all nominally healthy when sampled, although unrecorded immune exposures were likely present. The donor was CMV seronegative and was included in the group of approximately 350 seronegative cohort members. Every donor gave a peripheral blood sample, and the peripheral blood mononuclear cells from that sample were used for TCR beta sequencing. The Qiagen DNeasy Blood Extraction Kit was used to extract genomic DNA from the blood cell samples. Recombination joined TRBV27 with TRBJ2-5, and 12 bases in between align with TRBD1. The sequence was collected from a male donor in good health and CMV-seronegative. The specimen sequenced was PBMCs. The DNA sequence is given as TGTGCCAGCAGTCCCCGGGACAGGGGGCCCAGCGGGAGAGATGAGCAGTACTTC. The encoded protein is CASSPRDRGPSGRDEQYF.